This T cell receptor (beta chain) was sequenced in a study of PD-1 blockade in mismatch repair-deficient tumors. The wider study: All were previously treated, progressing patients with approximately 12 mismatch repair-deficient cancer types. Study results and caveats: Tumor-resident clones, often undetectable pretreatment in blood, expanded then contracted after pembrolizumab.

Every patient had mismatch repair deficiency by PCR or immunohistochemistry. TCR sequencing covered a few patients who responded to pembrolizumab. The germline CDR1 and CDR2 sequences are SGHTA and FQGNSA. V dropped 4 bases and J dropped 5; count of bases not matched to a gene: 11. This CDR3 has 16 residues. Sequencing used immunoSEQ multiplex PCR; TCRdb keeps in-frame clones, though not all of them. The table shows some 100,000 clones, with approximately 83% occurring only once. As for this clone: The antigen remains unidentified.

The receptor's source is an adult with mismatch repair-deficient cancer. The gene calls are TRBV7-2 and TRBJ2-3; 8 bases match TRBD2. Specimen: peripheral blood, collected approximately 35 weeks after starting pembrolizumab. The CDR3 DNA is TGTGCCAGCAGCTCCCCGGGGGGGAGGGCAAAAGATACGCAGTATTTT. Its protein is CASSSPGGRAKDTQYF.